Below are 9 T cell receptor beta chains sequenced from a single sample in a study of cytomegalovirus exposure and HLA in healthy donors. The method was immunoSEQ multiplex PCR; TCRdb's version includes in-frame clones alone and lacks a portion of them. The profile shows about 150,000 clones, 75% to 90% of them singletons. Specimen: PBMCs. These receptors came from a young woman in good health and CMV-seropositive.

J is TRBJ2-2 and V is TRBV6-4, with TRBD1 identical over 7 bases. V shed 4 bases and J 6 bases; nucleotides not matched to a gene: 8. The length of the CDR3 is 15 residues. Looked up from germline, CDR1 is MRHNA and CDR2 is SNTAGT. The CDR3 coding sequence is TGTGCCAGCAGTGTGCAAGGGGGCGCGTCCGGGGAGCTGTTTTTT. It yields the protein CASSVQGGASGELFF.

This sequence joins TRBV6-5 and TRBJ1-6; D possibly corresponds to TRBD1 (6 bases). The V end lost 5 bases, the J end lost 6 bases, and 11 bases lay between the germline ends. The CDR3 has 14 amino acids. CDR1 and CDR2 from the germline V gene are MNHEY and SVGAGI. In DNA, the CDR3 is TGTGCCAGCAGTCCCAGGGGCGGTAATTCACCCCTCCACTTT. This sequence encodes CASSPRGGNSPLHF.

This clone was found once. The J gene is TRBJ2-1, the V gene TRBV5-1; the match to TRBD1 covers 8 bases. CDR1 is SGHRS and CDR2 is YFSETQ in the germline V gene. The CDR3 has 14 amino acids. The V segment lost 4 bases and the J segment 4 bases; nucleotides outside the gene matches: 4. The CDR3 is CASSPGTGYNEQFF. The CDR3, as DNA: TGCGCCAGCAGCCCTGGGACAGGTTACAATGAGCAGTTCTTC.

The J gene is TRBJ2-1, the V gene TRBV19; 7 nucleotides match TRBD2. Trimming cost V 8 bases and J 0 bases; bases outside gene matches: 7. Per the germline V gene, CDR1 is LNHDA and CDR2 is SQIVND (reference sequence). The CDR3 has 15 amino acids. The CDR3 region is CASSWGGRSYNEQFF. DNA of the CDR3: TGTGCCAGTTCGTGGGGGGGACGCTCCTACAATGAGCAGTTCTTC. The entire variable domain, with the rest obtained from reference TRBV19 and TRBJ2-1, is as follows: DGGITQSPKYLFRKEGQNVTLSCEQNLNHDAMYWYRQDPGQGLRLIYYSQIVNDFQKGDIAEGYSVSREKKESFPLTVTSAQKNPTAFYLCASSWGGRSYNEQFFGPGTRLTVL.

J is TRBJ2-7 and V is TRBV5-1; perhaps TRBD1 as D (6 bases). The CDR3 has 14 residues. The germline V gene has CDR1 SGHRS and CDR2 YFSETQ. Trimming shortened V by 4 bases and J by 5 bases, and 16 bases separated the two germline ends. The CDR3 DNA follows: TGCGCCAGCAGCGTGGGGCCACAGGGCCACGAGCAGTACTTC. This sequence encodes CASSVGPQGHEQYF.

This clone has only one observation. The chain couples TRBV2 to TRBJ1-2; 7 bases map to TRBD1. CDR1 is SNHLY, CDR2 FYNNEI, per germline. V gave up 4 bases and J gave up 5 bases; unmatched junction bases: 7. The CDR3 covers 14 residues. The CDR3 loop reads CASSGSGTVYGYTF. CDR3 bases: TGTGCCAGCAGTGGGTCCGGGACAGTGTATGGCTACACCTTC.

In DNA form, the CDR3 reads TGTGCCAGCTCACCACCCCTAGCGGGGGGGCCAGCTGAGACCCAGTACTTC. It specifies CASSPPLAGGPAETQYF. This rearrangement joins TRBV18 to TRBJ2-5, with TRBD2 matching over 12 bases. V lost 0 bases to trimming and J lost 5 bases; unmatched junction nucleotides: 7. The CDR3 has 17 residues. The germline V gene has CDR1 KGHSH and CDR2 LQKENI.

CDR3 protein: CASRSGDSSYEQYF. The DNA of the CDR3 is TGCGCCAGCAGATCGGGGGACAGCTCCTACGAGCAGTACTTC. This chain joins TRBV5-1 and TRBJ2-7, with D perhaps TRBD1 (7 bases). Trimming took 5 bases from V and 0 from J, leaving 12 bases between them. Germline V CDR1 and CDR2: SGHRS, YFSETQ. The length of the CDR3 is 14 residues.

V is TRBV5-5 and J is TRBJ2-1; 10 positions match TRBD2. CDR3 size: 15 residues. J lost 8 bases, V lost 0 bases, and 5 bases had no gene match. Germline assignment: CDR1 SGHKS and CDR2 YYEKEE (reference sequence). This CDR3 is CASSLERGGLDEQFF. CDR3 DNA sequence: TGTGCCAGCAGCTTGGAGCGGGGGGGCTTAGATGAGCAGTTCTTC.